This T cell receptor (beta chain) was captured in a study of OX40 agonist ivuxolimab in advanced cancers. The overall study: Prior anti-PD-1, anti-PD-L1 or anti-CTLA-4 therapy was allowed; 30% to 40% had some. The study reported partial responses in three patients: one hepatocellular carcinoma, two cutaneous melanoma. The study's findings and limits: Clonal expansion was seen in CD4+ and CD8+ blood T cells by week 6 at 0.1 to 3.0 mg/kg. In a subset of nonresponders, normalized T-cell clonal expansion was also low.

A remark on this clone: Its antigen is as yet unknown.

The germline V gene has CDR1 SQVTM and CDR2 ANQGSEA. The CDR3 runs 14 residues. The ends were cut back, 1 base at V and 4 bases at J, with 12 bases in the middle. Some clones are missing from TCRdb's copy, which holds only in-frame ones; the method was immunoSEQ multiplex PCR. The sample comprises around 65,000 clones, 89% of which are singletons, and roughly 18% rests with the top ten. The chain is built from TRBV29-1 and TRBJ2-3, with D perhaps TRBD2 (5 bases). The sequenced sample was CD4+ or CD8+ T cells sorted from blood, obtained in a trial of the OX40 agonist ivuxolimab. The receptor's source is an adult with an advanced solid tumor such as melanoma, head and neck, liver or kidney cancer. The CDR3 here is CSVEGGSRADTQYF. The CDR3, as DNA: TGCAGCGTTGAAGGAGGGTCCCGTGCAGATACGCAGTATTTT.